The 5 T cell receptor beta chains presented below share a single source sample, sequenced in a study of cytomegalovirus exposure and HLA in healthy donors. Primers included in the PCR were 60 Vbeta and 13 Jbeta primers. Using immunoSEQ multiplex PCR, the repertoire was profiled, and TCRdb retains in-frame clones only, with some absent. The table includes about 160,000 clones, about four fifths detected once. Material: PBMCs. The receptors here all came from a woman in her 30s in good health and CMV-seropositive.

The chain has TRBV7-2 and TRBJ1-3, with a weak D call TRBD1 (6 bases). The V gene lost 5 bases and the J gene lost 0 bases, with 14 bases spanning the gap. Germline assignment: CDR1 SGHTA and CDR2 FQGNSA. This CDR3 contains 16 residues. The DNA of the CDR3 is TGTGCCAGCAGCCTTTGGGACATCCCCTCTGGAAACACCATATATTTT. The encoded protein is CASSLWDIPSGNTIYF.

The chain is built from TRBV29-1 and TRBJ2-1; D may be TRBD2 (6 bases). CDR1 is SQVTM, CDR2 ANQGSEA, per germline. The V end was cut by 3 bases, the J end by 0 bases, with 12 bases between. The length of the CDR3 is 15 residues. The CDR3 reads CSVEGLGGSYNEQFF. The CDR3 DNA is TGCAGCGTTGAGGGCCTGGGGGGCTCCTACAATGAGCAGTTCTTC.

The chain is built from TRBV5-1 and TRBJ1-1; TRBD1 is a possible D gene (6 bases). CDR3 length: 16 residues. Germline V gene sequence: CDR1 SGHRS, CDR2 YFSETQ. Trimming took off 4 bases at V and 0 bases at J, with 16 bases between the two ends. The DNA of the CDR3 is TGCGCCAGCAGCCTAAGTCAGGGGCTTATGAACACTGAAGCTTTCTTT. Translated: CASSLSQGLMNTEAFF.

This rearrangement joins TRBV7-9 to TRBJ1-4; 7 positions agree with TRBD1. The CDR3 has 16 amino acids. The V gene's germline CDR1 is SEHNR and CDR2 FQNEAQ (reference sequence). The V and J ends lost 5 bases and 8 bases, in that order; junction bases with no gene match: 14. CDR3 in amino acids: CASSERVHRGSEKLFF. CDR3 nucleotide sequence: TGTGCCAGCAGCGAAAGGGTCCACAGGGGAAGCGAAAAACTGTTTTTT.

This clone was seen just once. The CDR3 DNA sequence: TGTGCCAGCAGTTTAAATGCGGGGGCGGGCTACACCTTC. Its translation is CASSLNAGAGYTF. V gene TRBV28 combines with J gene TRBJ1-2; TRBD1 might be the D (6 bases). The CDR3 extends over 13 amino acids. Trimming took off 2 bases at V and 8 bases at J, with 12 bases between the two ends. CDR1 and CDR2 from the germline V gene are MDHEN and SYDVKM.